Reported below is one T cell receptor (beta chain). The data stem from a study of blood T cell repertoires in COVID-19. Study background: The United States, Italy and Spain supplied acute and convalescent COVID-19 samples. Nucleic acid was either cDNA or gDNA, and it came from T cells, B-cell-depleted T cells, or PBMCs.

Germline values: CDR1 MNHEY, CDR2 SVGEGT. Trimming took 3 bases from V and 4 from J, leaving 13 bases between them. CDR3 size: 15 residues. Original processing methods: Reference gene primers were amplified, and this amplification served to estimate nucleated cell counts. The protocol was immunoSEQ multiplex PCR, while the TCRdb copy is restricted to in-frame clones and leaves out a portion. V and J calls and clone size are those listed in that table; D and trimming were worked out from the DNA. The sample has about 200,000 clones, over 80% seen once. The clonotype comes from a human donor in a cohort sampled during active COVID-19. The chain uses TRBV6-2 or TRBV6-3 and TRBJ1-5, with a weak D call TRBD1 (5 bases). Sequenced sample: peripheral blood. The CDR3 sequence is CASSYGQGANQPQHF. The CDR3 coding sequence is TGTGCCAGCAGTTATGGGCAGGGCGCGAATCAGCCCCAGCATTTT.